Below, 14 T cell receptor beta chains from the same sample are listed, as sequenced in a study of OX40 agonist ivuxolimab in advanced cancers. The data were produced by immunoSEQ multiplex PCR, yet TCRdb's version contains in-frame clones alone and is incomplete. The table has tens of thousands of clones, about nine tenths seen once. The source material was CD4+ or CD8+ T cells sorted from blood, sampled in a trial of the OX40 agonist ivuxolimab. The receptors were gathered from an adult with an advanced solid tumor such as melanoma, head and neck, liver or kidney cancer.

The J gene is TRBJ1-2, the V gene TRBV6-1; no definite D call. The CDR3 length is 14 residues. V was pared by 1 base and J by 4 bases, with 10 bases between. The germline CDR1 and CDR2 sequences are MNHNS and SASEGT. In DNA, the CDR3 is TGTGCCAGCAGTGAAGAAAGGGCGATCTATGGCTACACCTTC. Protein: CASSEERAIYGYTF.

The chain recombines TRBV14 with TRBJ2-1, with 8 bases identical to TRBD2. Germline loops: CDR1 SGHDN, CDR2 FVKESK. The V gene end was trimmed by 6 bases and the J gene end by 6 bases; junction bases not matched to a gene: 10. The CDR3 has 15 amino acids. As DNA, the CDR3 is TGTGCCAGCAGAAGGGCGGGAGGTATTACCAATGAGCAGTTCTTC. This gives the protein CASRRAGGITNEQFF.

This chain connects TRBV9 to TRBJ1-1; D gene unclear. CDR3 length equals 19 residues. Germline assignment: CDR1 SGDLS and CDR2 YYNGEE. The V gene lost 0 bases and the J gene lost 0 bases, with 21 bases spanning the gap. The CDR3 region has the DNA TGTGCCAGCAGCGTAGGAGAATCGGGGTATGGGTTCATGAACACTGAAGCTTTCTTT. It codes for CASSVGESGYGFMNTEAFF.

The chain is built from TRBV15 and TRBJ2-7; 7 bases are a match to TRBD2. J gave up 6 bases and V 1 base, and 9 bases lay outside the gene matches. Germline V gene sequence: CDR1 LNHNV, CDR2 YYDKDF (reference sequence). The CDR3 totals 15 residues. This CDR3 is CATSRVGGVLGEQYF. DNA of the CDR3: TGTGCCACCAGCAGAGTGGGAGGGGTCCTAGGCGAGCAGTACTTC.

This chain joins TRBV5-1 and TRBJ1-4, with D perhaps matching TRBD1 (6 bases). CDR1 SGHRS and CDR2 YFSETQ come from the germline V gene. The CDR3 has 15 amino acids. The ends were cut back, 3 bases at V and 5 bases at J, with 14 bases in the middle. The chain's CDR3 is CASSSQGPPNEKLFF. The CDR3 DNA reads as TGCGCCAGCAGCTCCCAGGGGCCCCCGAATGAAAAACTGTTTTTT.

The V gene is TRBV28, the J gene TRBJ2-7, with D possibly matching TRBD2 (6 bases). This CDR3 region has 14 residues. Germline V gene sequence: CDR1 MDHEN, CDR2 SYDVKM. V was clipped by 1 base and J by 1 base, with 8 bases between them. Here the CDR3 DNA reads TGTGCCAGCAGTTTATTGGCGGGATCCTACGAGCAGTACTTC. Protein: CASSLLAGSYEQYF.

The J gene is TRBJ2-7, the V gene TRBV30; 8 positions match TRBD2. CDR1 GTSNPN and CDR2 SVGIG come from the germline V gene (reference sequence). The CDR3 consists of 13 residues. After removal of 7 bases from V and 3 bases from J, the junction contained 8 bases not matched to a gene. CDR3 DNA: TGTGCCTTGACTGCGGGAGGCTTCTACGAGCAGTACTTC. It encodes CALTAGGFYEQYF.

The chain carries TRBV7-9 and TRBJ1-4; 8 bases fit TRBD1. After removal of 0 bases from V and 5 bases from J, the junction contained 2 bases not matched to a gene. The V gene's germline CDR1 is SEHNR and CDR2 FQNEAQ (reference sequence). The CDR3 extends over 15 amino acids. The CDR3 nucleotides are TGTGCCAGCAGCTTAGCCACAGGGGGGAATGAAAAACTGTTTTTT. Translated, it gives CASSLATGGNEKLFF.

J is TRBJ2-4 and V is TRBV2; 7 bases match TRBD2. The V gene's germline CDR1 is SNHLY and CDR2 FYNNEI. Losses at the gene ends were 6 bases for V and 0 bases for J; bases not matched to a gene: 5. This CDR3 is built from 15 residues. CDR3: CASRTGEGAKNIQYF. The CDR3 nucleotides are TGTGCCAGCAGGACGGGGGAGGGAGCCAAAAACATTCAGTACTTC.

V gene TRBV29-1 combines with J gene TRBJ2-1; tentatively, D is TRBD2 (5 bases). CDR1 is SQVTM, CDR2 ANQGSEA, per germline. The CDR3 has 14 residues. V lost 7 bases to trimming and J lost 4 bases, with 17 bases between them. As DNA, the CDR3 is TGCAGCGCCGAACGGGGAAATCTTTACAATGAGCAGTTCTTC. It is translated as CSAERGNLYNEQFF.

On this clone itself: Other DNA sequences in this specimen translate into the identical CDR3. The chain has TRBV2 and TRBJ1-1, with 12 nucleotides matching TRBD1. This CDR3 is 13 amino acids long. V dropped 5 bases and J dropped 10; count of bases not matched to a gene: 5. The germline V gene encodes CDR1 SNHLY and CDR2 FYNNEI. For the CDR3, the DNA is TGTGCCAGCAGTTTGGGACAGGGGGCGATAGCTTTCTTT. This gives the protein CASSLGQGAIAFF. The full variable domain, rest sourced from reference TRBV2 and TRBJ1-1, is EPEVTQTPSHQVTQMGQEVILRCVPISNHLYFYWYRQILGQKVEFLVSFYNNEISEKSEIFDDQFSVERPDGSNFTLKIRSTKLEDSAMYFCASSLGQGAIAFFGQGTRLTVV.

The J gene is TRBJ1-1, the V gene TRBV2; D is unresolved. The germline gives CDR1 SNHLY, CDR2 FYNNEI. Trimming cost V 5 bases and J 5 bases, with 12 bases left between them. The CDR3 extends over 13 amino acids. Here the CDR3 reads CASSPNYGTEAFF. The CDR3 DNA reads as TGTGCCAGCAGTCCTAACTATGGGACTGAAGCTTTCTTT. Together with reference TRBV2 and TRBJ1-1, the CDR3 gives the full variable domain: EPEVTQTPSHQVTQMGQEVILRCVPISNHLYFYWYRQILGQKVEFLVSFYNNEISEKSEIFDDQFSVERPDGSNFTLKIRSTKLEDSAMYFCASSPNYGTEAFFGQGTRLTVV.

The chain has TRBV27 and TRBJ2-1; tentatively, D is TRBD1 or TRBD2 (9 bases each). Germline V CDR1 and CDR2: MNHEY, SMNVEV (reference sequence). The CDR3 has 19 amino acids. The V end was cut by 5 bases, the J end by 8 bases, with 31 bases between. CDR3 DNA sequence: TGTGCCAGCAGTAAGGCGCCGGACAGGGGACTAGCCAGGACCGATGAGCAGTTCTTC. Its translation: CASSKAPDRGLARTDEQFF.

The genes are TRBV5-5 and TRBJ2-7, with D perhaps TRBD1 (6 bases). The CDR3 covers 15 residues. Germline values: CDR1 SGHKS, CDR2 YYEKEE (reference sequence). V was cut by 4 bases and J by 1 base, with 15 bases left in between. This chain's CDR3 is CASSPRQARSYEQYF. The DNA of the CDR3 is TGTGCCAGCAGCCCGCGACAGGCTCGTTCCTACGAGCAGTACTTC.